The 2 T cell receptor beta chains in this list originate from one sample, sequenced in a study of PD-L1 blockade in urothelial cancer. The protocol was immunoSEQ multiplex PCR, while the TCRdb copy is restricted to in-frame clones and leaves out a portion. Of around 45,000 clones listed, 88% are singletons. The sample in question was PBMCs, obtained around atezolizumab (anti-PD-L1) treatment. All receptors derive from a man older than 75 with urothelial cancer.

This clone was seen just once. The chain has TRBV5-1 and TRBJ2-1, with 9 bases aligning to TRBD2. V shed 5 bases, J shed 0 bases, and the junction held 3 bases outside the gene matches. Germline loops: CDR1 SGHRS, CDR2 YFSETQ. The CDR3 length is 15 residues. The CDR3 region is CASRTSGTSYNEQFF. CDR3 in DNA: TGCGCCAGCAGGACTAGCGGAACCTCCTACAATGAGCAGTTCTTC.

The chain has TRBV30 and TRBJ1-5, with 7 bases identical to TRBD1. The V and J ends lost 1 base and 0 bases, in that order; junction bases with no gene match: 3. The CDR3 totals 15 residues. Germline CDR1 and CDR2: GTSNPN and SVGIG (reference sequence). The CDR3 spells CAWSDTGVSNQPQHF. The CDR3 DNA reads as TGTGCCTGGAGTGATACAGGGGTTAGCAATCAGCCCCAGCATTTT.